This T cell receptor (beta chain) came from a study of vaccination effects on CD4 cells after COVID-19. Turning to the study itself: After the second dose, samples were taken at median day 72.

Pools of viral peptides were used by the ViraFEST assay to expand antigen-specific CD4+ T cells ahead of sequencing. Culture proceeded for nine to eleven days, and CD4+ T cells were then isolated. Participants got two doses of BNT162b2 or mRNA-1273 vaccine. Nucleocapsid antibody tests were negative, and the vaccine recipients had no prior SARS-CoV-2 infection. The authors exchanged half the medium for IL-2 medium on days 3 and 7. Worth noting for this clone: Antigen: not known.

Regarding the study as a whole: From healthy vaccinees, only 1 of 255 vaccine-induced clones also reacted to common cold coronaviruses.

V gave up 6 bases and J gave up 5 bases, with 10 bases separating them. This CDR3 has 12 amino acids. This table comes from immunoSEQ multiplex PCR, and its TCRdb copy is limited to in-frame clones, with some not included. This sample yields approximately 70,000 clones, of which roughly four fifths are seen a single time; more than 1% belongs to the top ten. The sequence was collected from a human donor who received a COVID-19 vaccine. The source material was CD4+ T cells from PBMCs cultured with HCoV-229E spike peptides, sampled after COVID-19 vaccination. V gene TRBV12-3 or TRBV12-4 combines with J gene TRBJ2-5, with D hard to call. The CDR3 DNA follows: TGTGCCAGCAGCCGGAGTCGGGAGACCCAGTACTTC. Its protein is CASSRSRETQYF.